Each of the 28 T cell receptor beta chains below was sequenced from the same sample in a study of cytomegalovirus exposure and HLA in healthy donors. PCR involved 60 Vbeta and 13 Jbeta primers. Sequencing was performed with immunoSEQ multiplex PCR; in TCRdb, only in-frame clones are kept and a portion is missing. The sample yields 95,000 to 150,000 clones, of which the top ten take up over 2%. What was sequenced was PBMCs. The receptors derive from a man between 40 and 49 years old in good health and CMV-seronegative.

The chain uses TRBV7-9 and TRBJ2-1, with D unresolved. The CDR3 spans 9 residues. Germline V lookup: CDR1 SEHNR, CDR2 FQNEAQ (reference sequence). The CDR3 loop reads CAADTEQFF. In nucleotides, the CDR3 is TGTGCGGCAGATACTGAGCAGTTCTTC.

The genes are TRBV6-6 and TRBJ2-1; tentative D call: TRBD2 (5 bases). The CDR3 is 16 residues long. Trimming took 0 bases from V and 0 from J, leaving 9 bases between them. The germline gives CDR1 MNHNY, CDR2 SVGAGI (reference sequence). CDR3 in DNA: TGTGCCAGCAGTTACTCGTATGGGAGCTCCTACAATGAGCAGTTCTTC. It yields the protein CASSYSYGSSYNEQFF.

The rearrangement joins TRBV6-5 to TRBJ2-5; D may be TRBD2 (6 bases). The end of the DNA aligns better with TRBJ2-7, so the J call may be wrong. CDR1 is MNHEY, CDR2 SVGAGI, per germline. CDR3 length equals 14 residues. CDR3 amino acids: CASSYSGGTYEQYF. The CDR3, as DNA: TGTGCCAGCAGTTACTCAGGCGGGACCTACGAGCAGTACTTC.

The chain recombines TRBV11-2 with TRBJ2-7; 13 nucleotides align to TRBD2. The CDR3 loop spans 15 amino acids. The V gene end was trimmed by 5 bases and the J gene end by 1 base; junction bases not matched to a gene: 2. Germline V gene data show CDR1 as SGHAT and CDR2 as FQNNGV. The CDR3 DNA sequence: TGTGCCAGCAGCCTGACTAGCGGGAGGTCCTACGAGCAGTACTTC. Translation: CASSLTSGRSYEQYF.

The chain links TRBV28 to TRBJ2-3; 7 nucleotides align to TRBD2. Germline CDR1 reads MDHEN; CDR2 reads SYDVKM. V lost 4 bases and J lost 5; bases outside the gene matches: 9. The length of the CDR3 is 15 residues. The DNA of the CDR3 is TGTGCCAGCAGTTCCCTAGCGGAGAGGGGAGATACGCAGTATTTT. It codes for CASSSLAERGDTQYF.

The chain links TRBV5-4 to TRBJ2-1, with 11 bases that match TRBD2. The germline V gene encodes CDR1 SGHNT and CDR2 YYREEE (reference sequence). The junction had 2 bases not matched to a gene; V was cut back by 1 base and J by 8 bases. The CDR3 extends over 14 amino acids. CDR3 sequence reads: CASSLTSGSHEQFF. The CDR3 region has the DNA TGTGCCAGCAGCTTGACTAGCGGGAGCCATGAGCAGTTCTTC.

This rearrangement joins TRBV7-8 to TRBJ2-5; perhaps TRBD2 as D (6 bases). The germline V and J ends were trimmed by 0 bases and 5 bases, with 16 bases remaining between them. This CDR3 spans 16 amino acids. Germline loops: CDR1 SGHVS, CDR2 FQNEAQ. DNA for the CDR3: TGTGCCAGCAGCTTAGCACAACTCGAGGGAGGCGAGACCCAGTACTTC. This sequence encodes CASSLAQLEGGETQYF.

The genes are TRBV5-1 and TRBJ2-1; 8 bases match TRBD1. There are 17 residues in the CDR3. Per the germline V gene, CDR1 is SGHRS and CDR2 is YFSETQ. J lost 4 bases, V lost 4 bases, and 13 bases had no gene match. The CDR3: CASSLLLRQGRYNEQFF. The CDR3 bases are TGCGCCAGCAGCCTCCTTCTACGACAGGGGAGGTACAATGAGCAGTTCTTC. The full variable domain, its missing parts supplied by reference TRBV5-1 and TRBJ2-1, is KAGVTQTPRYLIKTRGQQVTLSCSPISGHRSVSWYQQTPGQGLQFLFEYFSETQRNKGNFPGRFSGRQFSNSRSEMNVSTLELGDSALYLCASSLLLRQGRYNEQFFGPGTRLTVL.

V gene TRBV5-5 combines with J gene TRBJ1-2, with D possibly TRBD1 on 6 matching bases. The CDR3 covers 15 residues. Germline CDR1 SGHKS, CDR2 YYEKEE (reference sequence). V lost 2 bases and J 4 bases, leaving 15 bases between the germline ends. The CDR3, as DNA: TGTGCCAGCAGCTTAAGATGGGACACAGCCTATGGCTACACCTTC. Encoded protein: CASSLRWDTAYGYTF.

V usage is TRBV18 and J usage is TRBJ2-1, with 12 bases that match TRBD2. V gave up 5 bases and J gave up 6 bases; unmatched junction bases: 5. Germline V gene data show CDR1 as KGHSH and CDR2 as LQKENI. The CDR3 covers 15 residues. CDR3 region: CASSSLAGGPNEQFF. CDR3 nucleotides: TGTGCCAGCTCATCGCTAGCGGGAGGGCCCAATGAGCAGTTCTTC. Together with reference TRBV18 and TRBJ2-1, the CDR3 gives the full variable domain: NAGVMQNPRHLVRRRGQEARLRCSPMKGHSHVYWYRQLPEEGLKFMVYLQKENIIDESGMPKERFSAEFPKEGPSILRIQQVVRGDSAAYFCASSSLAGGPNEQFFGPGTRLTVL.

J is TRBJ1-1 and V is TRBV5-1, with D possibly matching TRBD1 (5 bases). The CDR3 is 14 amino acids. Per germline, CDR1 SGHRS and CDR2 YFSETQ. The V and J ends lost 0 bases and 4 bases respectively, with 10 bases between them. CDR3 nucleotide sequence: TGCGCCAGCAGCTTGGACGGGGGAGGCACTGAAGCTTTCTTT. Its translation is CASSLDGGGTEAFF.

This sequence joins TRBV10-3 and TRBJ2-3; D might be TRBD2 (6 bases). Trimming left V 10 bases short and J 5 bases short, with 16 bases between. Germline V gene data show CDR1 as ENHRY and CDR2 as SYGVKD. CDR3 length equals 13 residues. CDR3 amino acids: CATLERREDTQYF. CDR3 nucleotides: TGTGCCACCCTCGAAAGGCGGGAAGATACGCAGTATTTT.

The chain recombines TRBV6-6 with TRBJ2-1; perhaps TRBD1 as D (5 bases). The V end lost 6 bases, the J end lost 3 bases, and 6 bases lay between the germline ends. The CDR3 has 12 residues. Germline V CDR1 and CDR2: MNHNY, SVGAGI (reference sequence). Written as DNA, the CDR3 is TGTGCCAGCAGACAGGACTACAATGAGCAGTTCTTC. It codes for CASRQDYNEQFF.

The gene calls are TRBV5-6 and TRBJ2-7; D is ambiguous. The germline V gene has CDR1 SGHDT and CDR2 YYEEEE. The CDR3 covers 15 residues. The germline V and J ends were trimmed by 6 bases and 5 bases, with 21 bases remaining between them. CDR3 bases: TGTGCCAGCACCCACCAGGCCGCAGGCCCTCACGAGCAGTACTTC. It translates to CASTHQAAGPHEQYF.

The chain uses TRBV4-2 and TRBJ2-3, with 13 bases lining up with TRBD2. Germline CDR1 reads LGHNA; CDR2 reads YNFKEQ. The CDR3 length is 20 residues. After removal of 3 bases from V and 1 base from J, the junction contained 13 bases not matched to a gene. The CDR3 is CASSHIFPGLAGSGTDTQYF. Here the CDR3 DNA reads TGTGCCAGCAGCCACATTTTTCCGGGACTAGCGGGAAGTGGCACAGATACGCAGTATTTT.

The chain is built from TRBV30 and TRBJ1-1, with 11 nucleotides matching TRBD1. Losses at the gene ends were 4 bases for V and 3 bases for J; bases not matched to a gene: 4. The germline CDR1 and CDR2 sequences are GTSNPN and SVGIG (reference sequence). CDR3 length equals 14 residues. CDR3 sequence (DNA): TGTGCCTGGAAGAGGGACAGGGGGGACACTGAAGCTTTCTTT. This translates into CAWKRDRGDTEAFF.

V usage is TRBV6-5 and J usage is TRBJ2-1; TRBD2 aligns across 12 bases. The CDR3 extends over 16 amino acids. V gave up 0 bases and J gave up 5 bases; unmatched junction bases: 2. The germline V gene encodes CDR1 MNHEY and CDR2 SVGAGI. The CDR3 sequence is CASSYSRLAGDNEQFF. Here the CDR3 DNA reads TGTGCCAGCAGTTACTCTCGACTAGCGGGAGACAATGAGCAGTTCTTC.

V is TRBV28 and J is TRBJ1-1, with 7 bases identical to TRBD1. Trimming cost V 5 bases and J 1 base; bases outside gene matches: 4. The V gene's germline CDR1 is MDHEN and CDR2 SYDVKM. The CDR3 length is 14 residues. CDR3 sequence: CASSTGQANTEAFF. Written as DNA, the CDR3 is TGTGCCAGCAGTACCGGACAGGCGAACACTGAAGCTTTCTTT.

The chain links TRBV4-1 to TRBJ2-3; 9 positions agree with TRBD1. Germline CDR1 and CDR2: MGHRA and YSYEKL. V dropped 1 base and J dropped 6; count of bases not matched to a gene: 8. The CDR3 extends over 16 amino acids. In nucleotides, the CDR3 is TGCGCCAGCAGCCAAGGGACAGGGGTCGAATCGGATACGCAGTATTTT. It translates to CASSQGTGVESDTQYF.

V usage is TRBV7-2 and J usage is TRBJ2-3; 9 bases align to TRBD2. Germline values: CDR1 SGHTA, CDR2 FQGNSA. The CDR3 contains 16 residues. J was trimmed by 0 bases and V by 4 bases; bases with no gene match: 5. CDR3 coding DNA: TGTGCCAGCAGCTCCCGACTAGCGGTTAGCACAGATACGCAGTATTTT. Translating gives CASSSRLAVSTDTQYF.

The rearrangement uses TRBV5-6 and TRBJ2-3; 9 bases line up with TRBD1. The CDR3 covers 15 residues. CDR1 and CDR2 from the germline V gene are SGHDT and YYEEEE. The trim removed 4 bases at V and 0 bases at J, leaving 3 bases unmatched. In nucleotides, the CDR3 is TGTGCCAGCAGCCTAGACAGGGGGAGCACAGATACGCAGTATTTT. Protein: CASSLDRGSTDTQYF.

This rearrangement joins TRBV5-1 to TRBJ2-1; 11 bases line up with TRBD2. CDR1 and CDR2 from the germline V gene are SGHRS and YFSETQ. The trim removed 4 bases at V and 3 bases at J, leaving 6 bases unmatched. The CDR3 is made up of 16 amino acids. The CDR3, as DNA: TGCGCCAGCAGCGGGGGACTAGCGGTAAACTACAATGAGCAGTTCTTC. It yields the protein CASSGGLAVNYNEQFF.

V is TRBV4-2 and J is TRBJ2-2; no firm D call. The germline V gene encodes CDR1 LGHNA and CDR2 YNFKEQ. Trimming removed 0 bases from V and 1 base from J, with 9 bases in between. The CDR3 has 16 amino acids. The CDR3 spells CASSQDRRKNTGELFF. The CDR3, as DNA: TGTGCCAGCAGCCAAGATCGGCGGAAGAACACCGGGGAGCTGTTTTTT.

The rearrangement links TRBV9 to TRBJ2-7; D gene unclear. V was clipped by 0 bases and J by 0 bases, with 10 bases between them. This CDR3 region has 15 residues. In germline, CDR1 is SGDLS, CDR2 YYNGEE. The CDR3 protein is CASSVGQSASYEQYF. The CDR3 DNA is TGTGCCAGCAGCGTAGGGCAGTCTGCCTCCTACGAGCAGTACTTC. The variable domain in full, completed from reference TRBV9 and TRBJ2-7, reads DSGVTQTPKHLITATGQRVTLRCSPRSGDLSVYWYQQSLDQGLQFLIQYYNGEERAKGNILERFSAQQFPDLHSELNLSSLELGDSALYFCASSVGQSASYEQYFGPGTRLTVT.

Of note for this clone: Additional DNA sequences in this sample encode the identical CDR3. Here the CDR3 reads CASSLVAGTYNEQFF. For the CDR3, the DNA is TGCGCCAGCAGCTTGGTCGCGGGAACCTACAATGAGCAGTTCTTC. The V call is TRBV5-1, the J call TRBJ2-1; tentative D call: TRBD2 (6 bases). The CDR3 sequence is 15 residues long. V lost 0 bases and J 2 bases, leaving 9 bases between the germline ends. CDR1 and CDR2 (germline): SGHRS, YFSETQ.

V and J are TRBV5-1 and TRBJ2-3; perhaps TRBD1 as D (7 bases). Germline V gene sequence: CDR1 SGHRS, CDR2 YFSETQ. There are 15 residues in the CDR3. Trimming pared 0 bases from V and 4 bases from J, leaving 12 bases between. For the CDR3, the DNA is TGCGCCAGCAGCTTGGTGGAGGGGGCCCCAGATACGCAGTATTTT. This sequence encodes CASSLVEGAPDTQYF. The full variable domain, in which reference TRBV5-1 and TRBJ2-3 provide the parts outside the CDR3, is KAGVTQTPRYLIKTRGQQVTLSCSPISGHRSVSWYQQTPGQGLQFLFEYFSETQRNKGNFPGRFSGRQFSNSRSEMNVSTLELGDSALYLCASSLVEGAPDTQYFGPGTRLTVL.

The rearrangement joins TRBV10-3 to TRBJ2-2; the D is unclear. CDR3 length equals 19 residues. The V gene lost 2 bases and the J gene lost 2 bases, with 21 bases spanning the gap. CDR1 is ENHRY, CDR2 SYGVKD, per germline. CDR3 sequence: CAISERVFGVGPNTGELFF. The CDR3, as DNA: TGTGCCATCAGTGAGCGGGTTTTTGGCGTAGGTCCTAACACCGGGGAGCTGTTTTTT.

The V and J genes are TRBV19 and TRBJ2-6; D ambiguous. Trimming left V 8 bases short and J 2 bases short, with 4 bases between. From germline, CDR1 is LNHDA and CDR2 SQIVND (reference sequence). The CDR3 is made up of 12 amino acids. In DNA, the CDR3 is TGTGCCAGTTCGGCTGGGGCCAACGTCCTGACTTTC. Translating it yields CASSAGANVLTF.